This T cell receptor (beta chain) was recovered during a study of blood T cell repertoires in COVID-19. Study-wide background: Acute and convalescent COVID-19 samples came from the United States, Italy and Spain. In each case, the material was cDNA or gDNA derived from T cells, B-cell-depleted T cells, or PBMCs.

The germline V gene encodes CDR1 MDHEN and CDR2 SYDVKM. V lost 3 bases and J 2 bases, leaving 7 bases between the germline ends. CDR3 length: 13 residues. Sequencing used immunoSEQ multiplex PCR; TCRdb keeps in-frame clones, though not all of them. This sample yields roughly 230,000 clones, of which about 88% are seen a single time; roughly 6.7% belongs to the top ten. Study members were between about 18 and 100 years old and lived in 20 to 25 US regions. Self-reported history from a screening survey and questionnaire set each donor's cohort. V usage is TRBV28 and J usage is TRBJ1-2; D is ambiguous. This clonotype was sampled from a woman aged 45-60 years who had been exposed to COVID-19. The sequenced sample consisted of PBMCs or T cells enriched from blood (not recorded which). The CDR3 spells CASSLYRNYGYTF. The CDR3 DNA reads as TGTGCCAGCAGTTTGTACAGAAACTATGGCTACACCTTC.